A single sample gave rise to the 30 T cell receptor beta chains below, sequenced in a study of shared clonotypes between healthy human individuals. The assay was immunoSEQ multiplex PCR, and TCRdb's table has in-frame clones only and misses some. The sample carries under 2,500,000 clones, 90% to 97% recorded once. The sample comprised naive CD4+ T cells sorted from blood. Subset indicated: CD45RA+ positively selected. These receptors originate from a man aged 18 to 30 in good health.

DNA for the CDR3: TGTGCCAGCAGCAGTACAGGGGGCGCTTACGAGCAGTACTTC. Its protein is CASSSTGGAYEQYF. This chain connects TRBV7-9 to TRBJ2-7; 9 bases match TRBD1. The CDR3 has 14 amino acids. The V segment lost 5 bases and the J segment 4 bases; nucleotides outside the gene matches: 6. Germline V gene data show CDR1 as SEHNR and CDR2 as FQNEAQ (reference sequence).

As regards this clone: This CDR3 is also generated by other DNA sequences in the sample. The genes are TRBV9 and TRBJ2-5, with 9 positions matching TRBD2. This CDR3 contains 16 residues. V lost 0 bases and J lost 1; bases outside the gene matches: 4. Germline-derived CDR1 and CDR2 are SGDLS and YYNGEE. CDR3 sequence reads: CASSVATSGGQETQYF. The CDR3 coding sequence is TGTGCCAGCAGCGTAGCGACTAGCGGAGGCCAAGAGACCCAGTACTTC.

J is TRBJ1-2 and V is TRBV5-4; 7 nucleotides align to TRBD1. This CDR3 region has 14 residues. The V and J ends lost 3 bases and 8 bases, in that order; junction bases with no gene match: 10. Germline CDR1 and CDR2: SGHNT and YYREEE (reference sequence). CDR3 in amino acids: CASSYPGQSGGYTF. The CDR3 bases are TGTGCCAGCAGCTACCCGGGACAGTCCGGAGGCTACACCTTC. Using reference TRBV5-4 and TRBJ1-2 for the parts outside the CDR3, the full variable domain is ETGVTQSPTHLIKTRGQQVTLRCSSQSGHNTVSWYQQALGQGPQFIFQYYREEENGRGNFPPRFSGLQFPNYSSELNVNALELDDSALYLCASSYPGQSGGYTFGSGTRLTVV.

The chain links TRBV6-1 to TRBJ1-2; D is uncertain. Germline CDR1 and CDR2: MNHNS and SASEGT. V was trimmed by 8 bases and J by 0 bases, leaving 10 bases between them. The CDR3 runs to 13 residues. CDR3 sequence: CASLWPPNYGYTF. DNA of the CDR3: TGTGCCAGCTTATGGCCTCCTAACTATGGCTACACCTTC.

The V and J genes are TRBV10-3 and TRBJ2-7; D assignment may be TRBD1 or TRBD2 (6 bases each). CDR1 ENHRY and CDR2 SYGVKD come from the germline V gene. V shed 2 bases and J shed 5 bases, with 16 bases lying between them. This CDR3 has 15 amino acids. The CDR3 DNA reads TGTGCCATCAGTGAGGCGGTGGGGGGCACCCACGAGCAGTACTTC. This translates into CAISEAVGGTHEQYF.

The CDR3 DNA follows: TGTGCCAGCAGCTGGGGGGGGTTAAACATTCAGTACTTC. This encodes CASSWGGLNIQYF. The chain is built from TRBV28 and TRBJ2-4; 7 bases are a match to TRBD2. Germline CDR1 MDHEN, CDR2 SYDVKM. The CDR3 totals 13 residues. Unmatched junction bases numbered 5, after V lost 6 bases and J lost 6 bases.

To note about this clone: At the DNA level, this CDR3 is encoded by other sequences in the same sample as well. The chain carries TRBV28 and TRBJ2-7; unclear D gene. This CDR3 is 12 amino acids long. The V end was cut by 4 bases, the J end by 4 bases, with 8 bases between. Per germline, CDR1 MDHEN and CDR2 SYDVKM. CDR3 sequence (DNA): TGTGCCAGCAGTTCCGGGCCTTACGAGCAGTACTTC. Translating it yields CASSSGPYEQYF.

The chain uses TRBV7-9 and TRBJ2-4, with D maybe TRBD2 (5 bases). Trimming took 1 base from V and 0 from J, leaving 10 bases between them. The CDR3 sequence is 16 residues long. Germline loops: CDR1 SEHNR, CDR2 FQNEAQ (reference sequence). CDR3 sequence reads: CASSLGGGLAKNIQYF. The CDR3 nucleotides read TGTGCCAGCAGCTTAGGTGGAGGCCTAGCCAAAAACATTCAGTACTTC.

The genes are TRBV11-2 and TRBJ2-1; 8 bases map to TRBD2. Germline values: CDR1 SGHAT, CDR2 FQNNGV. J gave up 6 bases and V 2 bases, and 12 bases lay outside the gene matches. The CDR3 extends over 17 amino acids. CDR3: CASSLRKRLAGLNEQFF. In nucleotides, the CDR3 is TGTGCCAGCAGCTTACGAAAGAGGCTAGCGGGTCTCAATGAGCAGTTCTTC.

The genes are TRBV5-1 and TRBJ2-7, with 9 bases fitting TRBD1. The V gene's germline CDR1 is SGHRS and CDR2 YFSETQ. The CDR3 has 15 amino acids. Trimming cost V 4 bases and J 2 bases; bases outside gene matches: 7. The CDR3, as DNA: TGCGCCAGCAGCGATCGGACAGGGGAGGCCTACGAGCAGTACTTC. Its protein is CASSDRTGEAYEQYF.

In this sample, this clone turned up once. J is TRBJ1-2 and V is TRBV28; D not certain. The CDR3 sequence is 12 residues long. V lost 8 bases to trimming and J lost 0 bases, with 7 bases between them. CDR1 is MDHEN and CDR2 is SYDVKM in the germline V gene. The CDR3, as DNA: TGTGCCAGCGGAATCCCTAACTATGGCTACACCTTC. Residues: CASGIPNYGYTF.

This rearrangement joins TRBV6-6 to TRBJ1-2, with unresolved D. The germline V gene encodes CDR1 MNHNY and CDR2 SVGAGI (reference sequence). This CDR3 region has 11 residues. V was trimmed by 6 bases and J by 8 bases, leaving 10 bases between them. The CDR3 DNA is TGTGCCAGCAGCCCGGTTGACGGCTACACCTTC. Its protein is CASSPVDGYTF.

The CDR3 region has the DNA TGCGCCAGCAGCGCCGGCTACGCACACCCGTCACAAGAGACCCAGTACTTC. Protein: CASSAGYAHPSQETQYF. This chain links TRBV4-3 with TRBJ2-5; D is uncertain. V lost 5 bases, J lost 2 bases, and 21 bases lay in between. Germline V lookup: CDR1 LGHNA, CDR2 YSLEER. The CDR3 runs 17 residues.

V and J are TRBV7-9 and TRBJ2-7; 9 positions agree with TRBD1. Trimming removed 1 base from V and 0 bases from J; junction bases left unmatched: 4. Germline values: CDR1 SEHNR, CDR2 FQNEAQ (reference sequence). This CDR3 comprises 16 residues. CDR3 loop: CASSLGGTGFSYEQYF. In DNA form, the CDR3 reads TGTGCCAGCAGCTTAGGAGGGACAGGGTTCTCCTACGAGCAGTACTTC.

J is TRBJ2-1 and V is TRBV9; unclear D gene. Trimming cost V 0 bases and J 4 bases, with 5 bases left between them. CDR1 SGDLS and CDR2 YYNGEE come from the germline V gene. The CDR3 contains 13 residues. For the CDR3, the DNA is TGTGCCAGCAGCGTAGCACGGTACAATGAGCAGTTCTTC. It is translated as CASSVARYNEQFF. Variable domain in full (rest from reference TRBV9 and TRBJ2-1): DSGVTQTPKHLITATGQRVTLRCSPRSGDLSVYWYQQSLDQGLQFLIQYYNGEERAKGNILERFSAQQFPDLHSELNLSSLELGDSALYFCASSVARYNEQFFGPGTRLTVL.

CDR3 region: CASGNSLGNGYTF. The CDR3, as DNA: TGTGCTAGTGGCAACAGCCTTGGGAATGGCTACACCTTC. This chain uses TRBV12-5 with TRBJ1-2; unclear D gene. Germline values: CDR1 LGHNT, CDR2 FRNRAP. The CDR3 consists of 13 residues. Trimming shortened V by 6 bases and J by 6 bases, and 14 bases separated the two germline ends.

V is TRBV10-3 and J is TRBJ2-1; the D is unclear. CDR1 is ENHRY, CDR2 SYGVKD, per germline. Trimming removed 1 base from V and 5 bases from J, with 6 bases in between. CDR3 length: 13 residues. Here the CDR3 DNA reads TGTGCCATCAGTGAGTGGGCGGACAATGAGCAGTTCTTC. The encoded protein is CAISEWADNEQFF.

The chain employs TRBV11-2 and TRBJ2-3, with 8 nucleotides matching TRBD2. CDR1 and CDR2 (germline): SGHAT, FQNNGV. J was trimmed by 0 bases and V by 5 bases; bases with no gene match: 4. This CDR3 contains 15 residues. The CDR3 is CASSRGLASTDTQYF. The CDR3, as DNA: TGTGCCAGCAGCCGAGGACTAGCTAGCACAGATACGCAGTATTTT.

This clone has just one count. The rearrangement links TRBV29-1 to TRBJ2-7; a weak D match, TRBD1 (6 bases). This CDR3 spans 12 amino acids. Germline V gene sequence: CDR1 SQVTM, CDR2 ANQGSEA. Trimming cost V 7 bases and J 4 bases, with 14 bases left between them. In DNA form, the CDR3 reads TGCAGCGCCCTCCGAGGGGGTTACGAGCAGTACTTC. Its translation: CSALRGGYEQYF.

The chain couples TRBV27 to TRBJ2-3; tentative D call: TRBD2 (5 bases). Germline assignment: CDR1 MNHEY and CDR2 SMNVEV (reference sequence). Between the trimmed V and J ends, which lost 8 bases and 0 bases, there was a span of 21 bases. The CDR3 runs to 17 residues. The DNA of the CDR3 is TGTGCCAGCCCTAGGGCATACCGGGATTCAAGCACAGATACGCAGTATTTT. Its protein product is CASPRAYRDSSTDTQYF.

The chain employs TRBV6-1 and TRBJ2-1; D is perhaps TRBD1 (6 bases). Trimming pared 4 bases from V and 6 bases from J, leaving 13 bases between. Germline CDR1 reads MNHNS; CDR2 reads SASEGT. The CDR3 has 14 residues. CDR3 sequence (DNA): TGTGCCAGCAGTGGGCGGACAGCTCCCAATGAGCAGTTCTTC. Its protein is CASSGRTAPNEQFF.

V is TRBV7-9 and J is TRBJ2-5, with TRBD1 matching 8 bases. The CDR3 is made up of 17 amino acids. Unmatched junction bases numbered 16, after V lost 5 bases and J lost 5 bases. From germline, CDR1 is SEHNR and CDR2 FQNEAQ (reference sequence). This chain's CDR3 is CASSTRTGTGKKETQYF. Written as DNA, the CDR3 is TGTGCCAGCAGCACCCGAACCGGGACAGGAAAGAAGGAGACCCAGTACTTC.

V gene TRBV6-5 combines with J gene TRBJ1-3; unclear D gene. The germline V gene encodes CDR1 MNHEY and CDR2 SVGAGI. The CDR3 has 13 amino acids. The V and J ends lost 4 bases and 4 bases respectively, with 8 bases between them. The CDR3 nucleotides are TGTGCCAGCAGTTCGTATGTAGGAAACACCATATATTTT. Amino acids: CASSSYVGNTIYF.

V and J are TRBV6-1 and TRBJ2-5; no definite D call. The CDR3 extends over 15 amino acids. The V gene lost 2 bases and the J gene lost 4 bases, with 14 bases spanning the gap. Germline CDR1 MNHNS, CDR2 SASEGT. Written as DNA, the CDR3 is TGTGCCAGCAGTGAATCTCCTCTAGAGGTAGAGACCCAGTACTTC. This translates into CASSESPLEVETQYF.

V and J are TRBV2 and TRBJ2-5; D remains ambiguous. Trimming cost V 6 bases and J 5 bases, with 19 bases left between them. Germline lookup yields CDR1 SNHLY and CDR2 FYNNEI. This CDR3 has 15 amino acids. The chain's CDR3 is CASRPGVLSIETQYF. In DNA form, the CDR3 reads TGTGCCAGCAGGCCCGGAGTGCTATCTATTGAGACCCAGTACTTC.

The chain has TRBV11-2 and TRBJ2-7; TRBD2 agrees at 9 bases. Germline CDR1 and CDR2: SGHAT and FQNNGV. The CDR3 sequence is 16 residues long. V was clipped by 5 bases and J by 4 bases; unmatched bases: 12. The CDR3: CASSALSGSGRYEQYF. The DNA for the CDR3 is TGTGCCAGCAGCGCTCTTAGCGGGAGCGGTAGGTACGAGCAGTACTTC.

J is TRBJ1-3 and V is TRBV7-2; D ambiguous. Trimming took 5 bases from V and 3 from J, leaving 8 bases between them. Germline loops: CDR1 SGHTA, CDR2 FQGNSA. The CDR3 loop spans 13 amino acids. The CDR3 DNA reads as TGTGCCAGCAGCCCGGAAGGTGGAAACACCATATATTTT. It translates to CASSPEGGNTIYF.

The J gene is TRBJ2-2, the V gene TRBV5-1, with TRBD1 identical over 8 bases. CDR1 and CDR2 from the germline V gene are SGHRS and YFSETQ. CDR3 length: 16 residues. Trimming at V came to 3 bases and at J to 3 bases, leaving 7 bases not matched to a gene. The CDR3, as DNA: TGCGCCAGCAGCTACGGGACAGGCTATGACACCGGGGAGCTGTTTTTT. As protein: CASSYGTGYDTGELFF.

The V gene is TRBV9, the J gene TRBJ1-6, with 7 bases that match TRBD1. The CDR3 has 15 amino acids. Per the germline V gene, CDR1 is SGDLS and CDR2 is YYNGEE. After removal of 3 bases from V and 8 bases from J, the junction contained 8 bases not matched to a gene. The CDR3 DNA is TGTGCCAGCAGCGCCGAGGGACAGACCTATTCACCCCTCCACTTT. It yields the protein CASSAEGQTYSPLHF.

The chain has TRBV4-2 and TRBJ1-4; tentatively, D is TRBD1 (5 bases). Trimming pared 5 bases from V and 8 bases from J, leaving 15 bases between. The CDR3 contains 14 residues. The germline gives CDR1 LGHNA, CDR2 YNFKEQ. The DNA of the CDR3 is TGTGCCAGCAGCTCCGGGACGGGTGGGGAAAAACTGTTTTTT. Translating gives CASSSGTGGEKLFF.